Listed below are T cell receptor beta chains from one sample, sequenced in a study of metastatic and nonmetastatic thyroid tumors. TCRdb used MiXCR to call clones anew from the PCR reads. The sample has 2,500 to 3,000 clones, more than 30% seen once. Sequencing input: tumor tissue. Receptors were obtained from a female donor with papillary thyroid cancer or a benign thyroid nodule (not recorded which). Some clones in this sample may be carry-over from other donors' samples. CDR3s include the opening cysteine and the closing phenylalanine or tryptophan. Each record gives: D gene, J gene, V gene, CDR3 length, clone size, CDR3 DNA, CDR3 protein. The D gene is left open where the match is weak. The size of a clone is reported for some rows only, either as once, few or many, or as a class for expanded clones.

. | TRBJ1-1 | TRBV20-1 | 13 | few | TGCAGTGCTAGAAGTCAGCCAAACACTGAAGCTTTCTTT | CSARSQPNTEAFF
. | TRBJ1-1 | TRBV30 | 15 | . | TGTGCCTGGCGGCGTCCGGGGGCAGTGGACACTGAAGCTTTCTTT | CAWRRPGAVDTEAFF
TRBD1 | TRBJ2-7 | TRBV12-5 | 15 | . | TGTGCTAGTGGCCCCTGTAGGGGGCGAACCTACGAGCAGTACTTC | CASGPCRGRTYEQYF
. | TRBJ2-7 | TRBV4-2 | 14 | . | TGTGCCAGCAGCTTAGCGATACAGGGTCGGGAGCAGTACTTC | CASSLAIQGREQYF
. | TRBJ1-4 | TRBV2 | 11 | . | TGTGCCAGCAGTGTTGGGCTGAAACTGTTTTTT | CASSVGLKLFF
. | TRBJ2-7 | TRBV9 | 14 | . | TGTGCCAGCACCGTAAGGCAGCCAACCTACGAGCAGTACTTC | CASTVRQPTYEQYF
TRBD1 | TRBJ1-5 | TRBV14 | 21 | . | TGTGCCAGCAGCCAAGTTGTTAATTTTGGTCACAGGGGGCCTAGCAATCAGCCCCAGCATTTT | CASSQVVNFGHRGPSNQPQHF
. | TRBJ2-7 | TRBV11-2 | 14 | . | TGTGCCAGCAGCTTAGAACGGCGGACCTACGAGCAGTACTTC | CASSLERRTYEQYF
. | TRBJ1-1 | TRBV11-2 | 13 | few | TGTGCCAGCAGCTTCGGGCCCAGGGCTGAAGCTTTCTTT | CASSFGPRAEAFF
. | TRBJ1-3 | TRBV2 | 13 | . | TGTGCCAGCGGCTCGAGGGGCGGAAACACCATATATTTT | CASGSRGGNTIYF
. | TRBJ1-2 | TRBV5-5 | 14 | few | TGTGCCAGCAGCTTGGGTGTAGGGCCGTCTGGCTACACCTTC | CASSLGVGPSGYTF
. | TRBJ2-5 | TRBV14 | 10 | . | TGTGCCAGCAGCCAAGAGACCCAGTACTTC | CASSQETQYF
. | TRBJ2-7 | TRBV28 | 13 | . | TGTGCCACCTTTGAGGGGTTCGGCTACGAGCAGTACTTC | CATFEGFGYEQYF
TRBD1 | TRBJ2-1 | TRBV5-1 | 15 | . | TGCGCCAGCACCCGTGGGGACAGGGGGGGCGATGAGCAGTTCTTC | CASTRGDRGGDEQFF
TRBD2 | TRBJ2-1 | TRBV6-1 | 14 | few | TGTGCCAGCAATGCTGCGGGAGGATCGGGTGAGCAGTTCTTC | CASNAAGGSGEQFF
. | TRBJ2-1 | TRBV14 | 16 | . | TGTGCCAGCAGCCAAGAATTAGGGGGGCTCTACAATGAGCAGTTCTTC | CASSQELGGLYNEQFF
. | TRBJ2-5 | TRBV11-2 | 13 | few | TGTGCCAGCAACAACGGTGCTTTAGAGACCCAGTACTTC | CASNNGALETQYF
. | TRBJ1-1 | TRBV20-1 | 14 | few | TGCAGTGCTAGTGTCAGGGCCCCCCACACTGAAGCTTTCTTT | CSASVRAPHTEAFF
. | TRBJ1-5 | TRBV7-2 | 15 | medium-sized | TGTGCCAGCAGCTTTACGGGGGGCTCCAATCAGCCCCAGCATTTT | CASSFTGGSNQPQHF
. | TRBJ2-7 | TRBV28 | 11 | few | TGTGCCAGCAGCCGTCTCTACGAGCAGTACTTC | CASSRLYEQYF
. | TRBJ1-5 | TRBV10-3 | 13 | . | TGTGCCAGCGGCGGTGATGTCGGCCAGCCCCAGCATTTT | CASGGDVGQPQHF
. | TRBJ2-7 | TRBV28 | 11 | . | TGTGCCAGCAGAACGTCCTACGAGCAGTACTTC | CASRTSYEQYF
. | TRBJ2-1 | TRBV20-1 | 16 | . | TGCAGTGCTAGAGAGCCGGGTCGCCCAGGGATCAGTGAGCAGTTCTTC | CSAREPGRPGISEQFF
. | TRBJ2-1 | TRBV11-2 | 18 | . | TGTGCCAGCAGCGAAGGCCCCAGGTTGGGACGAATTTACAATGATCAGTTCTTC | CASSEGPRLGRIYNDQFF
TRBD2 | TRBJ2-5 | TRBV24-1 | 14 | few | TGTGCCACCAGTGCTAGCGGGAGTCCGGAGACCCAGTACTTC | CATSASGSPETQYF
. | TRBJ2-3 | TRBV9 | 12 | . | TGTGCCAGCAGAGGGCTAGGGGATACGCAGTATTTT | CASRGLGDTQYF
. | TRBJ1-2 | TRBV30 | 15 | . | TGTGCCTGGAGTGTACAACGAGTCGGGGGGAGCGGCTACACCTTC | CAWSVQRVGGSGYTF
. | TRBJ1-2 | TRBV19 | 11 | . | TGTGCCAGTACTAAAGGGTATGGCTACACCTTC | CASTKGYGYTF
. | TRBJ1-3 | TRBV30 | 14 | . | TGTGCCTGGAGTCGGGACACACTTAGTCTGACCATATATTTT | CAWSRDTLSLTIYF
TRBD1 | TRBJ1-1 | TRBV20-1 | 15 | . | TGCAGTGCTGGACGACAGGGGGCGGCGGACACTGAAGCTTTCTTT | CSAGRQGAADTEAFF
TRBD1 | TRBJ1-3 | TRBV2 | 14 | many | TGTGCCAGAAATACAGGGGACTCTGGAAACACCATATATTTT | CARNTGDSGNTIYF
. | TRBJ2-7 | TRBV9 | 11 | few | TGTGCCAGCGGTCGGGGGTACGAGCAGTACTTC | CASGRGYEQYF
. | TRBJ2-1 | TRBV6-1 | 12 | few | TGTGCCAGCACTACAGGGTTGCATGAGCAGTTCTTC | CASTTGLHEQFF
. | TRBJ2-7 | TRBV4-1 | 15 | . | TGCGCCAGCAGCCGCGGGACAGATACTTCCTACGAGCAGTACTTC | CASSRGTDTSYEQYF
. | TRBJ2-7 | TRBV28 | 12 | few | TGTGCCAGCAGTTTTAACAGGGACGAGCAGTACTTC | CASSFNRDEQYF
TRBD1 | TRBJ2-5 | TRBV6-1 | 15 | . | TGTGCCATCAGCCCGGGACAGGGTCACCAAGAGACCCAGTACTTC | CAISPGQGHQETQYF
TRBD1 | TRBJ1-1 | TRBV27 | 15 | few | TGTGCCAGCAGTTTGGGACAGGGGTTTGGGACTGAAGCTTTCTTT | CASSLGQGFGTEAFF
. | TRBJ1-2 | TRBV6-1 | 12 | few | TGTGCCAGCAGTGAGAGTAACTATGGCTACACCTTC | CASSESNYGYTF
. | TRBJ2-7 | TRBV6-2/TRBV6-3 | 15 | few | TGTGCCAGCAGTTACTTGGGGCCAAACTCCTACGAGCAGTACTTC | CASSYLGPNSYEQYF
TRBD2 | TRBJ2-2 | TRBV12-3/TRBV12-4 | 16 | . | TGTGCCAGCATCCTGGGACTAGCGGGAGAGGGAGGGGAGCTGTTTTTT | CASILGLAGEGGELFF
. | TRBJ2-5 | TRBV6-1 | 13 | few | TGTGCCAGCAGTGTTGCAGGGTTTGAGACCCAGTACTTC | CASSVAGFETQYF
TRBD2 | TRBJ2-3 | TRBV2 | 15 | few | TGTGCCAGCCTAGACGGGGGACTAGCAACAGATACGCAGTATTTT | CASLDGGLATDTQYF
TRBD1 | TRBJ1-6 | TRBV5-1 | 15 | . | TGCGCCAGCAGCTTGGGGACAGGGCATAATTCACCCCTCCACTTT | CASSLGTGHNSPLHF
. | TRBJ2-3 | TRBV20-1 | 14 | many | TGCAGTGCTATCTCGGGGGCTAGCACAGATACGCAGTATTTT | CSAISGASTDTQYF
TRBD2 | TRBJ2-7 | TRBV11-3 | 16 | . | TGTGCCAGCAGCTTAGGGAGAGGGACTAGCGGACTGGAGCAGTACTTC | CASSLGRGTSGLEQYF
. | TRBJ2-7 | TRBV12-3/TRBV12-4 | 15 | few | TGTGCCAGCAGTTTATTCCAGCAAGGGCGTTACGAGCAGTACTTC | CASSLFQQGRYEQYF
. | TRBJ1-5 | TRBV6-1 | 16 | large | TGTGCCAGCAGTGAATTTCTGGGGGCGGACAATCAGCCCCAGCATTTT | CASSEFLGADNQPQHF
. | TRBJ1-3 | TRBV7-2 | 15 | few | TGTGCCAGCAGCGCGCGGACATACTCTGGAAACACCATATATTTT | CASSARTYSGNTIYF
TRBD1 | TRBJ1-2 | TRBV3-1 | 17 | . | TGTGCCAGCAGCCAAGATCTAGGGACAGGGCTTACCTATGGCTACACCTTC | CASSQDLGTGLTYGYTF
. | TRBJ2-7 | TRBV5-1 | 13 | . | TGCGCCAGCAGGGAGGGGGCCTCCTACGAGCAGTACTTC | CASREGASYEQYF
TRBD1 | TRBJ2-5 | TRBV7-6 | 13 | few | TGTGCCGGCGCTGGGACAGTCAGCGAGACCCAGTACTTC | CAGAGTVSETQYF
TRBD1 | TRBJ2-7 | TRBV3-1 | 16 | . | TGTGCCAGCAGCCATGCCGGGACAGGCCGACTTGGAGAGCAGTACTTC | CASSHAGTGRLGEQYF
. | TRBJ1-6 | TRBV28 | 15 | few | TGTGCCAGCAGGGTGGGGGACTCCTATAATTCACCCCTCCACTTT | CASRVGDSYNSPLHF